The 10 T cell receptor beta chains listed next were all sequenced from one sample in a study of T-cell reconstitution after alpha-beta-depleted transplantation in children. It was with unique molecular identifiers that the TCRbeta library was prepared. From the PCR reads, TCRdb called clonotypes with MiXCR, one entry per CDR3 protein. The data show almost 500,000 distinct CDR3 sequences, 9.5% to 15% seen once. Sequencing was performed on PBMCs from the stem cell graft donor, taken from the stem cell graft. The receptors were sampled from a human donor who donated a stem cell graft to a child with combined immunodeficiency.

This clonotype was counted a few times. The chain links TRBV11-1 to TRBJ1-1; 8 bases fit TRBD1. CDR1 is SGHAT and CDR2 is FQDESV in the germline V gene (reference sequence). The J segment lost 4 bases and the V segment lost 5 bases, leaving 6 bases of the junction unmatched. The CDR3 covers 14 residues. The DNA of the CDR3 is TGTGCCAGCAGCCCGACAGGGGAACCCACTGAAGCTTTCTTT. Translated, it gives CASSPTGEPTEAFF.

This clonotype was counted only a few times. Here the CDR3 reads CASTPGTAHEQYF. The DNA for the CDR3 is TGTGCCAGCACCCCCGGGACAGCCCACGAGCAGTACTTC. The rearrangement joins TRBV12-3 or TRBV12-4 to TRBJ2-7, with 7 bases aligning to TRBD1. Germline trimming cut 7 bases from V and 5 bases from J; bases unmatched to any gene: 8. This CDR3 comprises 13 residues.

This clonotype was seen a handful of times. The rearrangement joins TRBV27 to TRBJ2-1, with 9 bases identical to TRBD1. Germline loops: CDR1 MNHEY, CDR2 SMNVEV (reference sequence). The CDR3 totals 16 residues. Germline trimming cut 7 bases from V and 10 bases from J; bases unmatched to any gene: 17. CDR3 sequence reads: CASIPLTGTGRMEQFF. The CDR3 DNA follows: TGTGCCAGCATTCCACTAACCGGGACAGGGCGGATGGAGCAGTTCTTC.

This rearrangement joins TRBV7-8 to TRBJ2-2; 9 bases match TRBD2. J gave up 7 bases and V 5 bases, and 14 bases lay outside the gene matches. Germline V gene data show CDR1 as SGHVS and CDR2 as FQNEAQ. The CDR3 loop spans 17 amino acids. CDR3 bases: TGTGCCAGCAGCAACCCCGTGTGGGCGGGAGGGGGCGGGGAGCTGTTTTTT. Translating gives CASSNPVWAGGGGELFF. The full variable domain, with the rest looked up from reference TRBV7-8 and TRBJ2-2, is GAGVSQSPRYKVAKRGQDVALRCDPISGHVSLFWYQQALGQGPEFLTYFQNEAQLDKSGLPSDRFFAERPEGSVSTLKIQRTQQEDSAVYLCASSNPVWAGGGGELFFGEGSRLTVL.

This clonotype has more than one count but fewer than ten. The chain recombines TRBV3-1 with TRBJ1-2; 8 bases align to TRBD1. The length of the CDR3 is 12 residues. The junction had 3 bases not matched to a gene; V was cut back by 4 bases and J by 8 bases. Germline-derived CDR1 and CDR2 are LGHDT and YNNKEL (reference sequence). The CDR3 protein is CASSRGQDGYTF. The CDR3 coding sequence is TGTGCCAGCAGCCGGGGACAGGACGGCTACACCTTC.

This chain joins TRBV27 and TRBJ2-5; D unresolved. Germline V gene lookup returns CDR1 MNHEY and CDR2 SMNVEV (reference sequence). V lost 8 bases, J lost 4 bases, and 17 bases lay in between. The CDR3 spans 14 residues. CDR3 in amino acids: CASRSFPFRETQYF. In nucleotides, the CDR3 is TGTGCCAGCCGTTCGTTTCCCTTCAGAGAGACCCAGTACTTC.

The sample holds many counts of this clonotype. The chain combines TRBV18 with TRBJ2-7, with unresolved D. The CDR3 is 13 amino acids. V lost 0 bases, J lost 2 bases, and 5 bases lay in between. CDR1 and CDR2 from the germline V gene are KGHSH and LQKENI. CDR3 in DNA: TGTGCCAGCTCACCACCCCAGACCTACGAGCAGTACTTC. It translates to CASSPPQTYEQYF.

The gene calls are TRBV4-2 and TRBJ2-7; D tentatively fits TRBD1 or TRBD2 (6 bases each). V lost 0 bases and J lost 2, with 14 bases in between. The CDR3 loop spans 16 amino acids. CDR1 and CDR2 (germline): LGHNA, YNFKEQ. CDR3 nucleotides: TGTGCCAGCAGCCAAGATCGGGAGCAGGGGCCCTACGAGCAGTACTTC. It specifies CASSQDREQGPYEQYF.

The chain links TRBV20-1 to TRBJ1-2; 11 bases agree with TRBD1. The V segment lost 0 bases and the J segment 6 bases; nucleotides outside the gene matches: 6. Germline values: CDR1 DFQATT, CDR2 SNEGSKA (reference sequence). This CDR3 has 15 residues. The DNA for the CDR3 is TGCAGTGCTAGAGAGGTTGGACAGGGGGCGCATGGCTACACCTTC. Amino acids: CSAREVGQGAHGYTF.

This clonotype came up many times. This chain's CDR3 is CASSSPGGRQVSGYTF. The CDR3 coding sequence is TGTGCCAGCAGTTCCCCCGGGGGCCGACAGGTATCTGGCTACACCTTC. The gene calls are TRBV12-3 or TRBV12-4 and TRBJ1-2, with a tentative D call TRBD1 (6 bases). The germline V and J ends were trimmed by 4 bases and 7 bases, with 22 bases remaining between them. This CDR3 is built from 16 residues.